A selection of T cell receptor beta chains follows, all from one sample in a study of CD8 T cells in Susac syndrome. TCRdb reprocessed the immunoSEQ multiplex PCR reads via MiXCR and lists one record per CDR3 protein. Of tens of thousands of distinct CDR3 sequences listed, approximately 95% are singletons. Sequencing was performed on CD8+ T cells from PBMCs. These TCRs come from a human donor with Susac syndrome. Both conserved end residues are part of each CDR3. The D gene is left open where the match is weak. Size tells how often a clone was seen (once, few, many) or the class of an expanded clone, and some rows leave it out.

V gene	clone size	J gene	D gene	CDR3 DNA	CDR3 protein
TRBV12-3/TRBV12-4	.	TRBJ2-7	TRBD1	TGTGCCAGCAGTTTTAGGGGGACAGGGCCTCACGAGCAGTACTTC	CASSFRGTGPHEQYF
TRBV9	.	TRBJ2-3	.	TGTGCCAGCAGCGTAGGGACCGCAGATACGCAGTATTTT	CASSVGTADTQYF
TRBV30	once	TRBJ2-1	.	TGTGCCTGGAGTGGGGATAGGGGCAATGAGCAGTTCTTC	CAWSGDRGNEQFF
TRBV7-6	few	TRBJ2-1	.	TGTGCCAGCAGCCCCCGAAATGAGCAGTTCTTC	CASSPRNEQFF
TRBV12-3/TRBV12-4	.	TRBJ2-4	TRBD2	TGTGCCAGCAGTTCTGCGGGGGGGAGTGCCAAAAACATTCAGTACTTC	CASSSAGGSAKNIQYF
TRBV7-3	.	TRBJ1-2	TRBD1	TGTGCCAGCAGCCGAGGCCAGGGGGCCACCTATGGCTACACCTTC	CASSRGQGATYGYTF
TRBV7-9	.	TRBJ1-1	TRBD1	TGTGCCAGCAGCTCCTACGGACAGGACACTGAAGCTTTCTTT	CASSSYGQDTEAFF
TRBV29-1	.	TRBJ2-7	TRBD1	TGCAGCGTTGAAGATCAAGACAGGGCAGGTTACGAGCAGTACTTC	CSVEDQDRAGYEQYF
TRBV28	.	TRBJ2-1	TRBD2	TGTGCCAGCAGTGCGACGCTAGCGGGGGTTTACAATGAGCAGTTCTTC	CASSATLAGVYNEQFF
TRBV9	.	TRBJ2-1	TRBD2	TGTGCCAGCGGGGGGGGACCCTTGTTCTTC	CASGGGPLFF
TRBV9	.	TRBJ2-7	.	TGTGCCAGCAGCCCGCGGGCTTCTCAGTGGGAGCAGTACTTC	CASSPRASQWEQYF
TRBV12-5	few	TRBJ1-1	.	TGTGCTAGTCGGGGGGACACTGAAGCTTTCTTT	CASRGDTEAFF
TRBV7-9	few	TRBJ1-5	.	TGTGCCAGCAGTTTAGCCGGCCAGCCCCAGCATTTT	CASSLAGQPQHF
TRBV2	.	TRBJ1-2	TRBD1	TGTGCCAGGGACAGGGGAGATGGCTACACCTTC	CARDRGDGYTF
TRBV15	once	TRBJ2-1	.	TGTGCCACCAGCATTAGCCTAACCGGACGGTACAATGAGCAGTTCTTC	CATSISLTGRYNEQFF